The entry below gives a single TCR beta chain sequence along with its context. The junction and the germline gene differ at one end; a read error may be behind it. These data come from a study of blood T cell repertoires in COVID-19. Looking at the study overall: PBMCs, B-cell-depleted T cells, or T cells provided the cDNA or gDNA that made up the material.

Germline loops: CDR1 LGHNA, CDR2 YSLEER. This CDR3 comprises 13 residues. The repertoire was sequenced with immunoSEQ multiplex PCR; TCRdb's copy has only in-frame clones and lacks some. The sample holds roughly 70,000 clones, roughly 75% seen once. The rearrangement uses TRBV4-3 and TRBJ1-2; possibly TRBD1 for D (5 bases). This clonotype originated in a human donor in a cohort sampled during active COVID-19. The sequenced sample consisted of peripheral blood. The CDR3 sequence: CASSQALKGHLDF. For the CDR3, the DNA is TGCGCCAGCAGCCAAGCGCTGAAGGGGCATCTCGACTTC.